Below are 23 T cell receptor beta chains sequenced from a single sample in a study of T cell responses to AZD1222 COVID-19 vaccine. Clones were read by immunoSEQ multiplex PCR, and TCRdb kept only the in-frame ones, dropping some. The sample holds approximately 120,000 clones; about nine tenths are singletons and the top ten take approximately 5%. The source material was peripheral blood, sampled on day 0 of AZD1222 vaccination. The receptors were gathered from an adult in good health.

This sequence joins TRBV28 and TRBJ1-5, with 9 bases lining up with TRBD1. CDR3 size: 14 residues. Germline V lookup: CDR1 MDHEN, CDR2 SYDVKM. The J segment lost 4 bases and the V segment lost 5 bases, leaving 3 bases of the junction unmatched. CDR3 region: CASSQGQGNQPQHF. The CDR3 DNA is TGTGCCAGCAGTCAAGGACAGGGGAATCAGCCCCAGCATTTT.

The chain recombines TRBV6-6 with TRBJ1-6; D ambiguous. This CDR3 comprises 15 residues. V was pared by 2 bases and J by 0 bases, with 5 bases between. Germline values: CDR1 MNHNY, CDR2 SVGAGI (reference sequence). The CDR3, as DNA: TGTGCCAGCAGTTACGTGAGCTCCTATAATTCACCCCTCCACTTT. It encodes CASSYVSSYNSPLHF.

CDR3 protein: CASSLGAGGPSTGELFF. CDR3 sequence (DNA): TGCGCCAGCAGCTTGGGAGCGGGCGGCCCAAGCACCGGGGAGCTGTTTTTT. This chain connects TRBV5-1 to TRBJ2-2, with D possibly matching TRBD2 (6 bases). The CDR3 consists of 17 residues. The germline V gene has CDR1 SGHRS and CDR2 YFSETQ. V lost 0 bases and J 4 bases, leaving 16 bases between the germline ends.

The chain uses TRBV5-5 and TRBJ1-3; no firm D call. Germline assignment: CDR1 SGHKS and CDR2 YYEKEE (reference sequence). With 1 base removed from V and 0 bases from J, the gap between germline ends came to 8 bases. CDR3 length equals 15 residues. CDR3 sequence reads: CASSLFLGSGNTIYF. The CDR3 DNA reads TGTGCCAGCAGCTTGTTTTTGGGCTCTGGAAACACCATATATTTT.

CDR3 sequence reads: CATTSGMREDTQYF. The CDR3 bases are TGTGCCACGACTAGCGGGATGAGAGAAGATACGCAGTATTTT. The chain has TRBV5-4 and TRBJ2-3, with TRBD2 matching 11 bases. The CDR3 has 14 residues. Per germline, CDR1 SGHNT and CDR2 YYREEE (reference sequence). With V trimmed by 9 bases and J by 5 bases, 8 bases remained unmatched.

The J gene is TRBJ2-2, the V gene TRBV28; a weak D match, TRBD1 (6 bases). In germline, CDR1 is MDHEN, CDR2 SYDVKM. Trimming shortened V by 7 bases and J by 7 bases, and 25 bases separated the two germline ends. The CDR3 sequence is 17 residues long. The CDR3: CASTSLWGQGMLGELFF. The CDR3 bases are TGTGCCAGCACTTCACTGTGGGGGCAGGGTATGCTCGGGGAGCTGTTTTTT.

The chain uses TRBV6-5 and TRBJ1-2, with 8 bases lining up with TRBD1. V was clipped by 6 bases and J by 5 bases; unmatched bases: 5. Germline loops: CDR1 MNHEY, CDR2 SVGAGI. The CDR3 is 13 residues long. CDR3 residues: CASSPGTGYGYTF. Here the CDR3 DNA reads TGTGCCAGCAGCCCCGGGACAGGATATGGCTACACCTTC.

This chain connects TRBV18 to TRBJ1-1; TRBD1 agrees at 12 bases. The CDR3 length is 18 residues. The ends lost 6 bases at V and 1 base at J; junction bases unmatched: 12. From germline, CDR1 is KGHSH and CDR2 LQKENI. This CDR3 is CASSVSGTGGSGNTEAFF. The CDR3 DNA reads as TGTGCCAGCTCCGTATCCGGGACAGGGGGCTCGGGGAACACTGAAGCTTTCTTT.

The chain carries TRBV7-2 and TRBJ2-5; D perhaps matches TRBD2 (6 bases). V was cut by 5 bases and J by 4 bases, with 20 bases left in between. CDR1 SGHTA and CDR2 FQGNSA come from the germline V gene. This CDR3 contains 16 residues. The chain's CDR3 is CASSRRGETGGETQYF. CDR3 nucleotide sequence: TGTGCCAGCAGCCGCCGAGGAGAAACCGGGGGAGAGACCCAGTACTTC.

This clone was detected only a few times. The CDR3 sequence is CSVDRRLGGGNTEAFF. CDR3 nucleotides: TGCAGCGTTGATAGGCGTCTGGGAGGGGGGAACACTGAAGCTTTCTTT. The genes are TRBV29-1 and TRBJ1-1; D may be TRBD1 (6 bases). The CDR3 covers 16 residues. V was cut by 3 bases and J by 1 base, with 18 bases left in between. The germline gives CDR1 SQVTM, CDR2 ANQGSEA.

The chain uses TRBV28 and TRBJ2-3; TRBD2 might be the D (6 bases). The CDR3 sequence is 14 residues long. With 1 base removed from V and 6 bases from J, the gap between germline ends came to 11 bases. The V gene's germline CDR1 is MDHEN and CDR2 SYDVKM. The DNA of the CDR3 is TGTGCCAGCAGTTTATCCCCAGGGAGGGATACGCAGTATTTT. Translation gives CASSLSPGRDTQYF.

This chain joins TRBV10-3 and TRBJ2-7; 10 bases are shared with TRBD1. J lost 6 bases, V lost 6 bases, and 8 bases had no gene match. Germline CDR1 and CDR2: ENHRY and SYGVKD. CDR3 length equals 14 residues. The CDR3 nucleotides are TGTGCCATCAGCGGCCGGGACAGGGGTAGCGAGCAGTACTTC. As protein: CAISGRDRGSEQYF.

V gene TRBV10-3 combines with J gene TRBJ2-3; D is perhaps TRBD1 or TRBD2 (5 bases each). CDR1 is ENHRY and CDR2 is SYGVKD in the germline V gene. The CDR3 spans 16 residues. Trimming cost V 3 bases and J 0 bases, with 13 bases left between them. CDR3 sequence reads: CAISDTGHRSTDTQYF. The CDR3 DNA reads TGTGCCATCAGTGACACGGGGCACAGAAGCACAGATACGCAGTATTTT.

The V call is TRBV5-1, the J call TRBJ1-2; D remains ambiguous. The V gene lost 3 bases and the J gene lost 3 bases, with 9 bases spanning the gap. There are 13 residues in the CDR3. Germline CDR1 SGHRS, CDR2 YFSETQ. CDR3 residues: CASSYTADYGYTF. CDR3 DNA sequence: TGCGCCAGCAGCTACACAGCGGACTATGGCTACACCTTC.

The rearrangement uses TRBV7-9 and TRBJ1-6, with a possible D match to TRBD1 (6 bases). In germline, CDR1 is SEHNR, CDR2 FQNEAQ (reference sequence). The CDR3 extends over 14 amino acids. Trimming removed 5 bases from V and 8 bases from J, with 13 bases in between. In nucleotides, the CDR3 is TGTGCCAGCAGCCAACAGGGCTGGGATTCACCCCTCCACTTT. Translation: CASSQQGWDSPLHF.

The rearrangement links TRBV9 to TRBJ2-7, with 7 bases that match TRBD1. With 3 bases clipped from V and 2 bases from J, the junction kept 5 bases outside the gene matches. Germline CDR1 is SGDLS and CDR2 is YYNGEE. The CDR3 sequence is 14 residues long. The CDR3 region has the DNA TGTGCCAGCAGCGAAAGGGACAGCACCTACGAGCAGTACTTC. Its protein is CASSERDSTYEQYF.

The chain uses TRBV28 and TRBJ1-2; D not certain. CDR1 MDHEN and CDR2 SYDVKM come from the germline V gene. V was cut by 5 bases and J by 7 bases, with 11 bases left in between. CDR3 length: 12 amino acids. DNA for the CDR3: TGTGCCAGCAGTCGCCCAGTTGGTGGCTACACCTTC. Amino acids: CASSRPVGGYTF.

The rearrangement uses TRBV19 and TRBJ1-5, with D perhaps TRBD1 (6 bases). From germline, CDR1 is LNHDA and CDR2 SQIVND (reference sequence). The CDR3 is 17 amino acids. The germline V and J ends were trimmed by 5 bases and 0 bases, with 17 bases remaining between them. Written as DNA, the CDR3 is TGTGCCAGTAGTCCATCGACAGGTTCTTATAGCAATCAGCCCCAGCATTTT. Encoded protein: CASSPSTGSYSNQPQHF.

The genes are TRBV7-9 and TRBJ1-3, with D hard to call. The CDR3 has 17 residues. Germline CDR1 reads SEHNR; CDR2 reads FQNEAQ (reference sequence). Trimming shortened V by 1 base and J by 0 bases, and 13 bases separated the two germline ends. The CDR3 sequence is CASSLERAWDSGNTIYF. DNA for the CDR3: TGTGCCAGCAGCTTAGAGCGGGCGTGGGACTCTGGAAACACCATATATTTT.

The V gene is TRBV7-2, the J gene TRBJ1-2; the D gene is possibly TRBD1 (5 bases). From germline, CDR1 is SGHTA and CDR2 FQGNSA. Between the trimmed V and J ends, which lost 1 base and 6 bases, there was a span of 12 bases. This CDR3 has 14 amino acids. CDR3 nucleotide sequence: TGTGCCAGCAGCTTAGAGTCAGGGTTTCATGGCTACACCTTC. It yields the protein CASSLESGFHGYTF.

This chain joins TRBV6-4 and TRBJ2-2, with D possibly matching TRBD1 (6 bases). Trimming took 3 bases from V and 5 from J, leaving 10 bases between them. The CDR3 runs to 14 residues. CDR1 is MRHNA, CDR2 SNTAGT, per germline. The CDR3 DNA reads as TGTGCCAGCAGTGAACAGGGATCAACCGGGGAGCTGTTTTTT. Its protein is CASSEQGSTGELFF.

This clone was counted between two and nine times. The chain joins TRBV11-3 to TRBJ1-2; 9 positions agree with TRBD1. The CDR3 extends over 13 amino acids. Germline V gene lookup returns CDR1 SGHNT and CDR2 YENEEA. V lost 1 base to trimming and J lost 6 bases; unmatched junction nucleotides: 0. CDR3 amino acids: CASSLGQGDGYTF. The CDR3 coding sequence is TGTGCCAGCAGCTTAGGACAGGGGGATGGCTACACCTTC.

The gene calls are TRBV15 and TRBJ1-3, with D uncertain. Germline V gene data show CDR1 as LNHNV and CDR2 as YYDKDF (reference sequence). V was shortened by 3 bases and J by 5 bases, with 8 bases between the two germline ends. CDR3 size: 13 residues. CDR3 bases: TGTGCCACCAGCAGCGGCGGTCGAAACACCATATATTTT. As protein: CATSSGGRNTIYF.